The present TCR beta chain was sequenced within a study of cytomegalovirus exposure and HLA in healthy donors. The PCR was carried out with 60 Vbeta primers and 13 Jbeta primers. The assay was immunoSEQ multiplex PCR, and TCRdb's table has in-frame clones only and misses some. The sample totals 50,000 or so clones. This TCR was recovered from a woman between 55 and 75 years old in good health and CMV-seropositive. The sample taken for sequencing was PBMCs.

Here the CDR3 DNA reads TGTGCCAGCTCACCCGGGACAGGGGCTGACACTGAAGCTTTCTTT. Translating it yields CASSPGTGADTEAFF. The chain carries TRBV18 and TRBJ1-1; 10 nucleotides align to TRBD1. The CDR3 totals 15 residues. Germline V CDR1 and CDR2: KGHSH, LQKENI. V gave up 3 bases and J gave up 3 bases; unmatched junction bases: 4.